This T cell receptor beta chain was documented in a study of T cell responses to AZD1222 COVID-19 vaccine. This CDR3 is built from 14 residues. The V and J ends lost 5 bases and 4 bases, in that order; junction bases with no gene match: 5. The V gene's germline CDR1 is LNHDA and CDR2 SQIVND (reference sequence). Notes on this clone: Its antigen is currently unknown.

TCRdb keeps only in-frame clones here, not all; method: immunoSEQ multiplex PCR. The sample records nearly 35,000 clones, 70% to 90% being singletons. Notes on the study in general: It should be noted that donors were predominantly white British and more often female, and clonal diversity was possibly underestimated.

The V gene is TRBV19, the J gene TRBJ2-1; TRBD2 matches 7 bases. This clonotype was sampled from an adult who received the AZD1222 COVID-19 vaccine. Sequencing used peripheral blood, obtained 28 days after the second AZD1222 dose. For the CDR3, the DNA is TGTGCCAGTAGTCAGGGAGGGGATTACAATGAGCAGTTCTTC. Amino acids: CASSQGGDYNEQFF.